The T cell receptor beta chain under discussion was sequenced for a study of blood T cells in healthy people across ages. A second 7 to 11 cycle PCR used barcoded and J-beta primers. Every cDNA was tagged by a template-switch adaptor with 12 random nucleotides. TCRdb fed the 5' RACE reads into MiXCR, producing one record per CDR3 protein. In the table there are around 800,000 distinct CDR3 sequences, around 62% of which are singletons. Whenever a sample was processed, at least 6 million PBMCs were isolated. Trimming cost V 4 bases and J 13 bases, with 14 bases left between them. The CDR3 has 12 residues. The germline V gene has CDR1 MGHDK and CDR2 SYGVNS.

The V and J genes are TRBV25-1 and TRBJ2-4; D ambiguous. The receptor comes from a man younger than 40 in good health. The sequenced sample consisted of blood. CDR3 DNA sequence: TGTGCCAGCAGTGGCCGACTGCGGATCCAGTACTTC. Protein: CASSGRLRIQYF.